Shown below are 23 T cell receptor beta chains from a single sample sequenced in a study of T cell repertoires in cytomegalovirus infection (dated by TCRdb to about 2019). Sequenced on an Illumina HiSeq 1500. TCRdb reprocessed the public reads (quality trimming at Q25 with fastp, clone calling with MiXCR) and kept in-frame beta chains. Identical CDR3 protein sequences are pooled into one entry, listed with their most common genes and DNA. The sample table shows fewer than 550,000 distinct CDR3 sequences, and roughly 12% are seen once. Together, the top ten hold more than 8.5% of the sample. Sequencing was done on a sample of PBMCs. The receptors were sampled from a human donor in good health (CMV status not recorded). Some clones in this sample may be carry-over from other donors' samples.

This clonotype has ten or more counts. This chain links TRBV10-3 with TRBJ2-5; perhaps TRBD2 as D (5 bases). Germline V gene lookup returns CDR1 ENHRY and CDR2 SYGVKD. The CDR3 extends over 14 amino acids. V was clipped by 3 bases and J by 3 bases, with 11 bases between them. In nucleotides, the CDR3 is TGTGCCATCAGTGAATTGGGAGTCGAAGAGACCCAGTACTTC. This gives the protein CAISELGVEETQYF.

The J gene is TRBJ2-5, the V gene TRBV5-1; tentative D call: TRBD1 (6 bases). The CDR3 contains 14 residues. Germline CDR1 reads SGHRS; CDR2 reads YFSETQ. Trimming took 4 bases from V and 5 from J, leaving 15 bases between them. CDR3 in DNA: TGCGCCAGCAGCGTATCGGACAGCGCGGAGACCCAGTACTTC. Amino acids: CASSVSDSAETQYF.

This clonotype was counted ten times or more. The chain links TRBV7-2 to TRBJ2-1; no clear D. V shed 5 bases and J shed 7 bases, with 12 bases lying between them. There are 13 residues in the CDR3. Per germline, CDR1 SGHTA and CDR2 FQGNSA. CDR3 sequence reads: CASSPSRGNEQFF. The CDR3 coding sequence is TGTGCCAGCAGCCCAAGCAGAGGAAATGAGCAGTTCTTC.

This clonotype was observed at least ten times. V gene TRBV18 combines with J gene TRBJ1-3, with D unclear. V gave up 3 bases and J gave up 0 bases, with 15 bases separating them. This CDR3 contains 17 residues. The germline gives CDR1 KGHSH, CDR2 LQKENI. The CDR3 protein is CASSPVGEVVSGNTIYF. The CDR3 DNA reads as TGTGCCAGCTCACCGGTCGGAGAGGTAGTCTCTGGAAACACCATATATTTT.

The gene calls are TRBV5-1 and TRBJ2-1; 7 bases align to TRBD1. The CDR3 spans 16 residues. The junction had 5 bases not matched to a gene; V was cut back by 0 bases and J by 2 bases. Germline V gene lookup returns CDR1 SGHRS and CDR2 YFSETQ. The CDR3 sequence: CASSLGSTGTYNEQFF. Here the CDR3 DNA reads TGCGCCAGCAGCTTGGGGTCGACAGGGACCTACAATGAGCAGTTCTTC.

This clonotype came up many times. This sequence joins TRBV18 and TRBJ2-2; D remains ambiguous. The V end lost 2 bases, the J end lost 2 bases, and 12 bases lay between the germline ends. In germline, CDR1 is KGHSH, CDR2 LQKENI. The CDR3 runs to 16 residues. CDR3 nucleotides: TGTGCCAGCTCACCAAGATCGTGGGTTAACACCGGGGAGCTGTTTTTT. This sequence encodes CASSPRSWVNTGELFF.

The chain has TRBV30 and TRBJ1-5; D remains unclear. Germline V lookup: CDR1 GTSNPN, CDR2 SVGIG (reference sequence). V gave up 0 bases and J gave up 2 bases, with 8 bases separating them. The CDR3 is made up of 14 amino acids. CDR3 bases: TGTGCCTGGAGTGTAAAGGGTGGCAATCAGCCCCAGCATTTT. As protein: CAWSVKGGNQPQHF.

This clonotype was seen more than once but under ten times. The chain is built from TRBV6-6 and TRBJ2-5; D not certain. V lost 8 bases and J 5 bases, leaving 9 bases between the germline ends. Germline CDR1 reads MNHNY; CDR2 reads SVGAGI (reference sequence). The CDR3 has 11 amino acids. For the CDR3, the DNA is TGTGCCAGCGGATCCCGGGAGACCCAGTACTTC. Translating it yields CASGSRETQYF.

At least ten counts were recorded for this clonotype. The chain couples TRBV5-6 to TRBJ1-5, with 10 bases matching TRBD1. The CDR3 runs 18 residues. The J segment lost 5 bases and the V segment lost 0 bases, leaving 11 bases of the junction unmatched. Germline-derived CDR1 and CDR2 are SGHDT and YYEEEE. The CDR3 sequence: CASSLEGQGIIGDQPQHF. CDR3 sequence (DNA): TGTGCCAGCAGCTTGGAGGGACAGGGGATAATTGGGGATCAGCCCCAGCATTTT.

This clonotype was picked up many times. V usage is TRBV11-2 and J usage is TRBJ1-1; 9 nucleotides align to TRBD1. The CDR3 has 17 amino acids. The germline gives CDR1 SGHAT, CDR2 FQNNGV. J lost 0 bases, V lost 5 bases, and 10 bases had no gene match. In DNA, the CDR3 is TGTGCCAGCAGCATCCCCGACAGGGGGGGGATGAACACTGAAGCTTTCTTT. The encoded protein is CASSIPDRGGMNTEAFF.

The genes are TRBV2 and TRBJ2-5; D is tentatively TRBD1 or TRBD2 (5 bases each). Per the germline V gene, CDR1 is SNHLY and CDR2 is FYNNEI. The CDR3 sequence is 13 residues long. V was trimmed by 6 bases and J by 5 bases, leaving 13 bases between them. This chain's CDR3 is CASRRAGKETQYF. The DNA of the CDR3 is TGTGCCAGCAGGAGGGCAGGGAAGGAGACCCAGTACTTC.

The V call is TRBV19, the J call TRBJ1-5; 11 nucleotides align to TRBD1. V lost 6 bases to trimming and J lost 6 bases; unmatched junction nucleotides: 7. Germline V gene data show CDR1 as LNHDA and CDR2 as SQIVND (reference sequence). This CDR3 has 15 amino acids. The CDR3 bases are TGTGCCAGTAGCCGAGGACAGGGGGCATCTCAGCCCCAGCATTTT. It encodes CASSRGQGASQPQHF.

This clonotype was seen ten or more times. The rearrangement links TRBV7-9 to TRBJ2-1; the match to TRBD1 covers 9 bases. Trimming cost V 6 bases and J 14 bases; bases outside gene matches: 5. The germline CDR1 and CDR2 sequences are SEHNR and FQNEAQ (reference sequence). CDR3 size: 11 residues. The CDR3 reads CASSLGTGKFF. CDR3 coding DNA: TGTGCCAGCAGTTTGGGGACAGGGAAGTTCTTC.

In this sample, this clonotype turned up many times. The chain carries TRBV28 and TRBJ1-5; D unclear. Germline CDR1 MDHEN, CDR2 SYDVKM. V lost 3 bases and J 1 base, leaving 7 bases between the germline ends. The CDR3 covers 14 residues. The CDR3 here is CASSFLLSNQPQHF. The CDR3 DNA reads TGTGCCAGCAGTTTTCTTTTGAGCAATCAGCCCCAGCATTTT.

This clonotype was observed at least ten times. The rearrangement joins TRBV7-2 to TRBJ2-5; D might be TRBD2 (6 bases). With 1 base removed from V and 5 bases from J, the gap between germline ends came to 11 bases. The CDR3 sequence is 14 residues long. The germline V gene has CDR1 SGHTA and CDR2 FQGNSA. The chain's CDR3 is CASSLDGGLETQYF. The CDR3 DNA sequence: TGTGCCAGCAGCTTAGATGGAGGGTTGGAGACCCAGTACTTC.

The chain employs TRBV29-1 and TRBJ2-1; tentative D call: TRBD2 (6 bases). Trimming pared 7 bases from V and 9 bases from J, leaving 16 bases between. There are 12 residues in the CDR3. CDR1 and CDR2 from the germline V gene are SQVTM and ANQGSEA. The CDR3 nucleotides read TGCAGCGCGCGGGGAAATGGGGGTGAGCAGTTCTTC. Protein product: CSARGNGGEQFF.

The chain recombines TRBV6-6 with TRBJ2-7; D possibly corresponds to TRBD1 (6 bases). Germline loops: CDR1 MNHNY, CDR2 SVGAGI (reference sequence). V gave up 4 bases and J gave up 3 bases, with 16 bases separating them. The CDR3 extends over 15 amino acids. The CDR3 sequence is CASSSHDRLGYEQYF. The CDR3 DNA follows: TGTGCCAGCAGTTCCCACGACAGGTTAGGCTACGAGCAGTACTTC.

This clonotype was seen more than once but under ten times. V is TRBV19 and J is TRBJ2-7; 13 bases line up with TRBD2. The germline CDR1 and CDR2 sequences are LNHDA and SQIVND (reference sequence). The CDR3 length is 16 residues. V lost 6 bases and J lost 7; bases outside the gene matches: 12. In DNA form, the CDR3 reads TGTGCCAGTAGCTACGGACTAGCGGGGGCATCTGGGGAGCAGTACTTC. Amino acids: CASSYGLAGASGEQYF.

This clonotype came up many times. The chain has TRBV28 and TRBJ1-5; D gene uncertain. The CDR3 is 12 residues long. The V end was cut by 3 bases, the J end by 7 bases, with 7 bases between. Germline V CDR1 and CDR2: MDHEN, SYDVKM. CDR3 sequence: CASSLVPQPQHF. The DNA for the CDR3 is TGTGCCAGCAGTTTGGTCCCACAGCCCCAGCATTTT.

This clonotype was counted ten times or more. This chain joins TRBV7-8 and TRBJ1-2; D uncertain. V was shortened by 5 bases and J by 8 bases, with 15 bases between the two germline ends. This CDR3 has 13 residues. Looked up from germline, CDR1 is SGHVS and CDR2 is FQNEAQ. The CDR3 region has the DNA TGTGCCAGCAGCCGTAGCCGGGTTGGAGGCTACACCTTC. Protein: CASSRSRVGGYTF.

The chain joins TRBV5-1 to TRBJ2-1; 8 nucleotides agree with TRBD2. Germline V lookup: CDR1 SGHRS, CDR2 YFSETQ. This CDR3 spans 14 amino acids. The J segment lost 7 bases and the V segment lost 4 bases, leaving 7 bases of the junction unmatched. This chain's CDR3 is CASSLGGARNEQFF. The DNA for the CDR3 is TGCGCCAGCAGCCTCGGGGGGGCCCGGAATGAGCAGTTCTTC.

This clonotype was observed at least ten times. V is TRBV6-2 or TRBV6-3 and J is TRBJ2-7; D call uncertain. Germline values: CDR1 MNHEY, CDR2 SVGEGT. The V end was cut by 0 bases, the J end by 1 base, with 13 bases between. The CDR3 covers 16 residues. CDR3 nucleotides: TGTGCCAGCAGTTACTCTCTCGCGGATCTTTCCTACGAGCAGTACTTC. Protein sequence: CASSYSLADLSYEQYF.

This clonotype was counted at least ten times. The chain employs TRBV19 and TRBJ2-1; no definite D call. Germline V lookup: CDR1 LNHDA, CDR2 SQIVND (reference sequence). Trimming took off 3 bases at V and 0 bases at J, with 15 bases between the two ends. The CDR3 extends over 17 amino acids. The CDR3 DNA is TGTGCCAGTAGTATTAGTGGTCCGTCGGGCTCCTACAATGAGCAGTTCTTC. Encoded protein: CASSISGPSGSYNEQFF. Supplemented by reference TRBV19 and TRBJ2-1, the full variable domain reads DGGITQSPKYLFRKEGQNVTLSCEQNLNHDAMYWYRQDPGQGLRLIYYSQIVNDFQKGDIAEGYSVSREKKESFPLTVTSAQKNPTAFYLCASSISGPSGSYNEQFFGPGTRLTVL.